Here is one TCR beta chain with its context. Its antigen remains unidentified. The germline CDR1 and CDR2 sequences are WSHSY and SAAADI. V lost 0 bases to trimming and J lost 1 base, with 6 bases between them. This CDR3 spans 14 amino acids. The data were produced by immunoSEQ multiplex PCR, yet TCRdb's version contains in-frame clones alone and is incomplete. The sample records tens of thousands of clones, about 86% being singletons. This sample's time point: baseline, week 1 (first vaccination visit). Treatment given: pre-vaccination baseline after standard-of-care therapy. The data stem from a study of a mutant IDH1 vaccine in newly diagnosed glioma. Study-level information: Patients were pretreated with radiotherapy, temozolomide, or both, mostly both. Notes on the study in general: Detectable vaccine-induced immune responses arose in 93.3% of patients.

Source: PBMCs, taken from a glioma patient treated with radiotherapy, temozolomide or both. The chain employs TRBV10-2 and TRBJ1-2; D is uncertain. The receptor was derived from a man aged 25 to 45 with glioma. The CDR3: CASSESGRNYGYTF. Here the CDR3 DNA reads TGCGCCAGCAGTGAGTCAGGCCGTAACTATGGCTACACCTTC.